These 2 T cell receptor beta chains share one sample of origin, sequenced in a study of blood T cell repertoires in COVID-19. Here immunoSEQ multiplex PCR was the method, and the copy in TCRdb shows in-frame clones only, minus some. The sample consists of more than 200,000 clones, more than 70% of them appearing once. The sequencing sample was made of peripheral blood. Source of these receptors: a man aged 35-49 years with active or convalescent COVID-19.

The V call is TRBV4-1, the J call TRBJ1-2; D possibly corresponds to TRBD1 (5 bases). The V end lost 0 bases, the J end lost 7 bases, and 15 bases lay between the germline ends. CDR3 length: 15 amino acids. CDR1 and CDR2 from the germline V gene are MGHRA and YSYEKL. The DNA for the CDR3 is TGCGCCAGCAGCCAAGAGAAGGGAGGCAGGGCTGGCTACACCTTC. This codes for CASSQEKGGRAGYTF.

This CDR3 reads CASSSGQLGEAFF. DNA for the CDR3: TGTGCCAGCAGCTCCGGACAGCTCGGAGAGGCTTTCTTT. The chain joins TRBV7-3 to TRBJ1-1, with D perhaps matching TRBD1 (6 bases). This CDR3 has 13 residues. Germline CDR1 and CDR2: SGHTA and FQGTGA. V lost 4 bases to trimming and J lost 11 bases, with 17 bases between them. The variable domain in full, with the rest retrieved from reference TRBV7-3 and TRBJ1-1, is GAGVSQTPSNKVTEKGKYVELRCDPISGHTALYWYRQSLGQGPEFLIYFQGTGAADDSGLPNDRFFAVRPEGSVSTLKIQRTERGDSAVYLCASSSGQLGEAFFGQGTRLTVV.